Included here is one T cell receptor beta chain sequence, with context. Its antigen is as yet unknown. CDR3 length: 15 amino acids. From germline, CDR1 is SGHTA and CDR2 FQGNSA. V lost 2 bases to trimming and J lost 3 bases, with 13 bases between them. This table comes from immunoSEQ multiplex PCR, and its TCRdb copy is limited to in-frame clones, with some not included. The sample gives tens of thousands of clones, 90% to 95% of which show up once; 0.034% is in the top ten. Resections from corrective heart surgery provided thymus tissue. The record originates from a study of human thymus T cells. Study-wide points: Unrelated people showed highly overlapping thymic repertoires, related research reported.

This chain joins TRBV7-2 and TRBJ1-1, with D possibly matching TRBD1 (5 bases). Material: thymus tissue. The clonotype comes from a girl younger than two with a congenital heart defect but otherwise immunologically healthy. The CDR3 DNA reads as TGTGCCAGCAGCTTATCACCGACAGTAGACACTGAAGCTTTCTTT. It is translated as CASSLSPTVDTEAFF. The variable domain in full, completed from reference TRBV7-2 and TRBJ1-1, reads GAGVSQSPSNKVTEKGKDVELRCDPISGHTALYWYRQSLGQGLEFLIYFQGNSAPDKSGLPSDRFSAERTGGSVSTLTIQRTQQEDSAVYLCASSLSPTVDTEAFFGQGTRLTVV.